What follows are 20 T cell receptor beta chains derived from one specimen sequenced in a study of cytomegalovirus exposure and HLA in healthy donors. Method: immunoSEQ multiplex PCR; TCRdb's copy keeps in-frame clones and lacks some. The sample yields tens of thousands of clones, 94% seen once. The specimen sequenced was PBMCs. Receptor source: a woman aged 18-29 years in good health and CMV-seronegative.

The rearrangement uses TRBV28 and TRBJ2-7; 7 nucleotides align to TRBD1. J was trimmed by 2 bases and V by 4 bases; bases with no gene match: 5. The CDR3 runs to 14 residues. Germline CDR1 MDHEN, CDR2 SYDVKM. This chain's CDR3 is CASSSPRGTYEQYF. CDR3 nucleotides: TGTGCCAGCAGTTCACCCAGGGGGACCTACGAGCAGTACTTC.

The chain uses TRBV6-6 and TRBJ2-7; a weak D match, TRBD1 (6 bases). The CDR3 is 10 amino acids. With 7 bases removed from V and 7 bases from J, the gap between germline ends came to 8 bases. The V gene's germline CDR1 is MNHNY and CDR2 SVGAGI (reference sequence). The CDR3 here is CASKGEEQYF. In nucleotides, the CDR3 is TGTGCCAGCAAGGGGGAAGAGCAGTACTTC.

The gene calls are TRBV19 and TRBJ1-5, with 8 nucleotides matching TRBD1. The germline CDR1 and CDR2 sequences are LNHDA and SQIVND (reference sequence). The V segment lost 1 base and the J segment 3 bases; nucleotides outside the gene matches: 8. The CDR3 is 17 amino acids. The CDR3 protein is CASSIGTNRGFNQPQHF. The CDR3 DNA reads as TGTGCCAGTAGTATAGGGACAAACAGGGGGTTCAATCAGCCCCAGCATTTT.

V usage is TRBV9 and J usage is TRBJ2-3, with D possibly being TRBD2 (6 bases). Germline-derived CDR1 and CDR2 are SGDLS and YYNGEE. Deletions cut 3 bases from V and 0 bases from J, with 11 bases between. The CDR3 has 15 amino acids. The CDR3 nucleotides are TGTGCCAGCAGCGCCGCGGGACTGAGCACAGATACGCAGTATTTT. Translating gives CASSAAGLSTDTQYF.

The chain employs TRBV29-1 and TRBJ1-4; D gene uncertain. The V gene's germline CDR1 is SQVTM and CDR2 ANQGSEA. The CDR3 consists of 11 residues. DNA for the CDR3: TGCACCCTGGAGGCTAATGAAAAACTGTTTTTT. Encoded protein: CTLEANEKLFF.

This chain joins TRBV7-6 and TRBJ1-5; 9 bases fit TRBD1. There are 15 residues in the CDR3. Per the germline V gene, CDR1 is SGHVS and CDR2 is FNYEAQ. The J segment lost 9 bases and the V segment lost 1 base, leaving 7 bases of the junction unmatched. CDR3 sequence: CASSLDGTGFSPQHF. DNA for the CDR3: TGTGCCAGCAGCTTAGATGGGACAGGGTTTTCGCCCCAGCATTTT.

The CDR3 sequence: CASSPVIAGVNTGELFF. In nucleotides, the CDR3 is TGTGCCAGCAGCCCCGTAATAGCGGGAGTGAACACCGGGGAGCTGTTTTTT. The V call is TRBV7-9, the J call TRBJ2-2; 9 bases are shared with TRBD2. Per germline, CDR1 SEHNR and CDR2 FQNEAQ (reference sequence). J gave up 1 base and V 5 bases, and 8 bases lay outside the gene matches. The CDR3 extends over 17 amino acids.

V gene TRBV5-6 combines with J gene TRBJ2-5, with D possibly TRBD1 on 6 matching bases. V was trimmed by 0 bases and J by 5 bases, leaving 14 bases between them. Germline V gene lookup returns CDR1 SGHDT and CDR2 YYEEEE. The CDR3 covers 15 residues. The CDR3 region is CASSLVTGYWETQYF. In nucleotides, the CDR3 is TGTGCCAGCAGCTTGGTAACAGGGTATTGGGAGACCCAGTACTTC.

The chain joins TRBV9 to TRBJ2-3; the D is unclear. Germline CDR1 is SGDLS and CDR2 is YYNGEE. V was cut by 0 bases and J by 6 bases, with 11 bases left in between. The CDR3 length is 14 residues. The DNA of the CDR3 is TGTGCCAGCAGCGTAGACTTGAGCGCGGATACGCAGTATTTT. Encoded protein: CASSVDLSADTQYF.

A few counts support this clone. This chain uses TRBV6-4 with TRBJ2-1; weak D call: TRBD2 (5 bases). The CDR3 contains 14 residues. V dropped 5 bases and J dropped 4 bases, with 12 bases sitting between them. Germline V gene data show CDR1 as MRHNA and CDR2 as SNTAGT. As DNA, the CDR3 is TGTGCCAGCAGTCAGCAAGCGGAGTACAATGAGCAGTTCTTC. This encodes CASSQQAEYNEQFF.

This clone is a singleton in its sample. The chain is built from TRBV11-3 and TRBJ2-1, with 7 positions matching TRBD2. The ends lost 5 bases at V and 4 bases at J; junction bases unmatched: 8. CDR3 length: 15 amino acids. The germline CDR1 and CDR2 sequences are SGHNT and YENEEA. The DNA for the CDR3 is TGTGCCAGCAGCCTCGGGCTAGCGGATTACAATGAGCAGTTCTTC. This codes for CASSLGLADYNEQFF.

Comments on this clone: One end of the junction is discordant with germline, which a read error may explain. The chain links TRBV7-7 to TRBJ2-3, with D possibly being TRBD1 (6 bases). Germline CDR1 is SSHAT and CDR2 is FNYEAQ (reference sequence). CDR3 length: 13 residues. CDR3 sequence (DNA): TGTGCTAGCAGCTTGGACAGTACAGATACGCAGTATTTT. Its translation is CASSLDSTDTQYF.

The rearrangement joins TRBV6-1 to TRBJ1-4; 7 bases are a match to TRBD1. The CDR3 has 13 residues. J gave up 7 bases and V 4 bases, and 3 bases lay outside the gene matches. Germline loops: CDR1 MNHNS, CDR2 SASEGT. The chain's CDR3 is CASSADRVEKLFF. Here the CDR3 DNA reads TGTGCCAGCAGTGCTGACAGGGTTGAAAAACTGTTTTTT.

This chain connects TRBV18 to TRBJ2-6, with D perhaps matching TRBD2 (5 bases). This CDR3 contains 14 residues. Deletions cut 3 bases from V and 4 bases from J, with 7 bases between. CDR1 and CDR2 from the germline V gene are KGHSH and LQKENI. CDR3 DNA: TGTGCCAGCTCACCCCAGCGGGGGGCCAACGTCCTGACTTTC. Translating gives CASSPQRGANVLTF.

The gene calls are TRBV28 and TRBJ2-7; 10 bases are a match to TRBD2. Germline V gene lookup returns CDR1 MDHEN and CDR2 SYDVKM. The CDR3 is 15 amino acids. The ends lost 5 bases at V and 3 bases at J; junction bases unmatched: 7. The CDR3 spells CASSPPSGGHYEQYF. In nucleotides, the CDR3 is TGTGCCAGCAGTCCCCCTAGCGGGGGCCACTACGAGCAGTACTTC.

V gene TRBV27 combines with J gene TRBJ2-1; 11 bases are shared with TRBD2. V lost 2 bases to trimming and J lost 5 bases; unmatched junction nucleotides: 14. The CDR3 is 19 amino acids. Germline-derived CDR1 and CDR2 are MNHEY and SMNVEV (reference sequence). This CDR3 reads CASSLPPPSSGRSNNEQFF. The DNA for the CDR3 is TGTGCCAGCAGTTTACCCCCCCCTTCTAGCGGGAGGTCCAACAATGAGCAGTTCTTC.

This clone was seen just once. This sequence joins TRBV4-3 and TRBJ1-3; maybe TRBD1 (6 bases). V lost 1 base and J 4 bases, leaving 11 bases between the germline ends. This CDR3 is built from 15 residues. From germline, CDR1 is LGHNA and CDR2 YSLEER. The CDR3 region has the DNA TGCGCCAGCAGCCAAGCCAGGGGTCCCGGAAACACCATATATTTT. It encodes CASSQARGPGNTIYF.

This clone was detected only a few times. The chain links TRBV6-4 to TRBJ2-1; no firm D call. V lost 0 bases and J lost 6, with 6 bases in between. CDR3 size: 13 residues. In germline, CDR1 is MRHNA, CDR2 SNTAGT. CDR3 amino acids: CASSDSYSNEQFF. The CDR3, as DNA: TGTGCCAGCAGTGACTCGTACAGCAATGAGCAGTTCTTC.

This sequence joins TRBV28 and TRBJ1-5, with D possibly TRBD1 on 5 matching bases. The length of the CDR3 is 15 residues. Germline CDR1 reads MDHEN; CDR2 reads SYDVKM. The V end lost 5 bases, the J end lost 2 bases, and 13 bases lay between the germline ends. The CDR3 DNA reads TGTGCCAGCAGTGCCTCAGGGCTAGGCAATCAGCCCCAGCATTTT. This encodes CASSASGLGNQPQHF.

The V call is TRBV10-3, the J call TRBJ2-2, with D perhaps TRBD1 (6 bases). The CDR3 length is 16 residues. CDR1 ENHRY and CDR2 SYGVKD come from the germline V gene. V shed 6 bases and J shed 1 base, with 15 bases lying between them. The CDR3 DNA reads TGTGCCATCAGCCCGGGGACACCGGAGAACACCGGGGAGCTGTTTTTT. Residues: CAISPGTPENTGELFF.